This T cell receptor (beta chain) derives from a study of blood T cells in healthy people across ages. Then a second PCR, running about 6 to 12 cycles, was carried out with a sample-barcoded 5' primer and a J-beta primer mix. TCRdb recomputed calls from the 5' RACE reads with MiXCR, one row per CDR3 protein. The table shows about 800,000 distinct CDR3 sequences, with more than 20% occurring only once. These data were likewise used in another study, on T cells of mothers and their children. That source adds: The analysis detected no persistent microchimeric T cell clones.

The sequence came from a boy between 10 and 17 years old in good health. Sample: blood.

The CDR3 protein is CASSPLGQLGSQPQHF. The CDR3, as DNA: TGTGCCAGTAGCCCTCTCGGACAGTTAGGGAGTCAGCCCCAGCATTTT. The gene calls are TRBV19 and TRBJ1-5, with a tentative D call TRBD1 (6 bases). The CDR3 has 16 amino acids. Trimming removed 6 bases at V and 6 bases at J, with 21 bases between. Germline V gene data show CDR1 as LNHDA and CDR2 as SQIVND (reference sequence).